Shown below are 25 T cell receptor beta chains from a single sample sequenced in a study of response to subunit inactivated influenza vaccine. TCRdb itself ran the RT-PCR reads through MiXCR, one entry per CDR3 protein. The sample gives around 520,000 distinct CDR3 sequences, roughly 23% of which show up once; around 1.8% is in the top ten. Sequences were derived from CD4+ T cells sorted from PBMCs, sampled 5 days after vaccination. These receptors were obtained from a man in his fifties or sixties who received an inactivated influenza vaccine.

The J gene is TRBJ1-4, the V gene TRBV5-1, with D perhaps matching TRBD1 (5 bases). Trimming stripped 0 bases from V and 7 bases from J, with 10 bases between. CDR1 SGHRS and CDR2 YFSETQ come from the germline V gene. There are 14 residues in the CDR3. CDR3 amino acids: CASSLVTEAEKLFF. The CDR3, as DNA: TGCGCCAGCAGCTTGGTGACAGAGGCTGAAAAACTGTTTTTT.

This sequence joins TRBV3-1 and TRBJ2-7; 7 bases align to TRBD1. After removal of 5 bases from V and 4 bases from J, the junction contained 14 bases not matched to a gene. Germline V gene data show CDR1 as LGHDT and CDR2 as YNNKEL (reference sequence). The length of the CDR3 is 16 residues. The CDR3, as DNA: TGTGCCAGCAGCTACCGACAGGGATTAGCACCATACGAGCAGTACTTC. This gives the protein CASSYRQGLAPYEQYF.

This chain connects TRBV28 to TRBJ2-7, with 13 bases lining up with TRBD2. CDR3 length: 17 residues. CDR1 and CDR2 from the germline V gene are MDHEN and SYDVKM. V lost 3 bases and J lost 2; bases outside the gene matches: 7. The chain's CDR3 is CASSLSYGTSGTYEQYF. The CDR3 DNA sequence: TGTGCCAGCAGTTTGAGTTACGGGACTAGCGGGACCTACGAGCAGTACTTC.

This clonotype showed up just a few times. This rearrangement joins TRBV7-2 to TRBJ2-7; no clear D gene. The CDR3 runs 14 residues. CDR1 SGHTA and CDR2 FQGNSA come from the germline V gene. V shed 1 base and J shed 4 bases, with 11 bases lying between them. In nucleotides, the CDR3 is TGTGCCAGCAGCTTAGATAGTATGGTATACGAGCAGTACTTC. Its translation is CASSLDSMVYEQYF.

This clonotype was counted at least ten times. One end of the junction varies from germline; a read error may be responsible. The rearrangement links TRBV12-3 or TRBV12-4 to TRBJ1-6; 8 bases fit TRBD1. The CDR3 contains 14 residues. CDR3 nucleotides: TGCGCCAGCAGCTTGGGGACAGGAAATTCACCCCTCCACTTT. Translated: CASSLGTGNSPLHF.

The rearrangement links TRBV7-9 to TRBJ2-1, with 8 nucleotides matching TRBD2. V trimming: 5 bases; J trimming: 5 bases; junction bases outside the gene matches: 8. Germline values: CDR1 SEHNR, CDR2 FQNEAQ (reference sequence). The CDR3 sequence is 15 residues long. CDR3 residues: CASSRSGRSHNEQFF. The CDR3, as DNA: TGTGCCAGCAGCCGCAGCGGGAGATCACACAATGAGCAGTTCTTC.

This clonotype has a handful of counts. The chain links TRBV5-1 to TRBJ1-6, with 8 nucleotides matching TRBD1. The germline CDR1 and CDR2 sequences are SGHRS and YFSETQ. There are 19 residues in the CDR3. V was pared by 3 bases and J by 5 bases, with 16 bases of the junction left unmatched. CDR3 in DNA: TGCGCCAGCAGCTCCCTACCTAACTCAGACAGGGGACATAATTCACCCCTCCACTTT. Its protein product is CASSSLPNSDRGHNSPLHF.

This clonotype came up a few times. This chain uses TRBV5-1 with TRBJ2-1; D unclear. Trimming removed 4 bases from V and 9 bases from J, with 14 bases in between. Looked up from germline, CDR1 is SGHRS and CDR2 is YFSETQ. CDR3 size: 13 residues. The DNA of the CDR3 is TGCGCCAGCAGCCTGGGCGTCACGAGTGAGCAGTTCTTC. Amino acids: CASSLGVTSEQFF.

CDR3 in amino acids: CASSFPGQGRDEQYF. In DNA, the CDR3 is TGTGCCAGCAGTTTCCCGGGACAGGGGAGGGACGAGCAGTACTTC. V usage is TRBV28 and J usage is TRBJ2-7, with 10 bases aligning to TRBD1. The CDR3 runs 15 residues. J lost 5 bases, V lost 3 bases, and 7 bases had no gene match. The germline CDR1 and CDR2 sequences are MDHEN and SYDVKM.

Many counts were recorded for this clonotype. This rearrangement joins TRBV7-2 to TRBJ2-7, with D uncertain. V was shortened by 2 bases and J by 5 bases, with 19 bases between the two germline ends. CDR3 length: 16 residues. CDR1 is SGHTA, CDR2 FQGNSA, per germline. CDR3 region: CASSLLSVSERNEQYF. In DNA, the CDR3 is TGTGCCAGCAGCTTATTAAGTGTGTCCGAAAGGAACGAGCAGTACTTC.

The rearrangement joins TRBV18 to TRBJ1-3, with TRBD1 matching over 7 bases. The germline CDR1 and CDR2 sequences are KGHSH and LQKENI. CDR3 length equals 16 residues. V dropped 6 bases and J dropped 2; count of bases not matched to a gene: 10. In DNA form, the CDR3 reads TGTGCCAGCTCCCCTCGACCGACAGGGACTGGAAACACCATATATTTT. Encoded protein: CASSPRPTGTGNTIYF.

Only a few counts were recorded for this clonotype. The chain is built from TRBV12-3 or TRBV12-4 and TRBJ2-2, with 9 bases fitting TRBD1. J lost 4 bases, V lost 5 bases, and 8 bases had no gene match. The CDR3 spans 16 residues. The CDR3 region has the DNA TGTGCCAGCAGTAGGACAGGGGAAGGGGGCACCGGGGAGCTGTTTTTT. Its protein product is CASSRTGEGGTGELFF.

The chain employs TRBV27 and TRBJ2-7, with 11 bases aligning to TRBD2. Germline V gives CDR1 MNHEY, CDR2 SMNVEV (reference sequence). The CDR3 spans 17 residues. V shed 6 bases and J 1 base; nucleotides not matched to a gene: 11. The CDR3 is CASRRRAGTSGSYEQYF. The CDR3 DNA reads as TGTGCCAGCAGGCGCCGCGCGGGGACTAGCGGTTCCTACGAGCAGTACTTC.

The chain uses TRBV7-9 and TRBJ2-7, with TRBD1 matching over 7 bases. J lost 6 bases, V lost 4 bases, and 15 bases had no gene match. This CDR3 is 16 amino acids long. Per germline, CDR1 SEHNR and CDR2 FQNEAQ (reference sequence). In DNA, the CDR3 is TGTGCCAGCAGCTCACTGAGGGACAGTCCCGTTGGCGAGCAGTACTTC. It yields the protein CASSSLRDSPVGEQYF.

The rearrangement links TRBV7-2 to TRBJ2-3, with 10 bases identical to TRBD2. Losses at the gene ends were 3 bases for V and 4 bases for J; bases not matched to a gene: 1. CDR1 is SGHTA, CDR2 FQGNSA, per germline. The CDR3 consists of 14 residues. The CDR3 spells CASSFGLAADTQYF. The DNA of the CDR3 is TGTGCCAGCAGCTTCGGACTAGCGGCAGATACGCAGTATTTT.

The chain uses TRBV12-3 or TRBV12-4 and TRBJ1-1; 8 nucleotides align to TRBD1. V lost 3 bases to trimming and J lost 6 bases; unmatched junction nucleotides: 12. This CDR3 comprises 16 residues. The CDR3 DNA is TGTGCCAGCAGTTTCCACCCCGGCAGGGGGCCTTCTGAAGCTTTCTTT. Amino acid sequence: CASSFHPGRGPSEAFF.

This chain uses TRBV11-2 with TRBJ2-5, with 8 positions matching TRBD1. The CDR3 has 16 amino acids. Germline V gives CDR1 SGHAT, CDR2 FQNNGV. Trimming cost V 8 bases and J 5 bases; bases outside gene matches: 16. Here the CDR3 reads CASQRQGLSFRETQYF. The CDR3 nucleotides read TGTGCCAGCCAACGACAGGGGTTGTCGTTTCGGGAGACCCAGTACTTC. Variable domain in full (rest from reference TRBV11-2 and TRBJ2-5): EAGVAQSPRYKIIEKRQSVAFWCNPISGHATLYWYQQILGQGPKLLIQFQNNGVVDDSQLPKDRFSAERLKGVDSTLKIQPAKLEDSAVYLCASQRQGLSFRETQYFGPGTRLLVL.

This clonotype was seen only a few times. The chain links TRBV5-1 to TRBJ2-1, with 8 bases that match TRBD1. CDR1 and CDR2 (germline): SGHRS, YFSETQ. Germline trimming cut 4 bases from V and 8 bases from J; bases unmatched to any gene: 5. This CDR3 is 13 amino acids long. This chain's CDR3 is CASSPGGSDEQFF. The DNA for the CDR3 is TGCGCCAGCAGCCCAGGGGGCTCCGATGAGCAGTTCTTC.

Ten or more counts support this clonotype. This chain uses TRBV7-9 with TRBJ2-1; D remains unclear. Germline-derived CDR1 and CDR2 are SEHNR and FQNEAQ (reference sequence). There are 11 residues in the CDR3. With 5 bases removed from V and 9 bases from J, the gap between germline ends came to 8 bases. CDR3 sequence: CASSLRGEQFF. The CDR3, as DNA: TGTGCCAGCAGCCTAAGAGGTGAGCAGTTCTTC.

This clonotype was seen a handful of times. The CDR3 protein is CSASRGSGRREQFF. For the CDR3, the DNA is TGCAGTGCATCCCGGGGTAGCGGGCGTCGGGAGCAGTTCTTC. The chain employs TRBV20-1 and TRBJ2-1, with 7 bases identical to TRBD2. The junction had 15 bases not matched to a gene; V was cut back by 6 bases and J by 10 bases. Germline V gives CDR1 DFQATT, CDR2 SNEGSKA (reference sequence). The CDR3 is 14 amino acids.

The V call is TRBV10-3, the J call TRBJ2-6; TRBD1 might be the D (5 bases). Germline V CDR1 and CDR2: ENHRY, SYGVKD. Trimming pared 8 bases from V and 1 base from J, leaving 18 bases between. The CDR3 totals 17 residues. CDR3: CAIAPREIRSGANVLTF. The CDR3 region has the DNA TGTGCCATCGCGCCCAGGGAAATACGGTCTGGGGCCAACGTCCTGACTTTC.

This clonotype has more than one count but fewer than ten. V is TRBV5-1 and J is TRBJ2-6; tentative D call: TRBD1 (6 bases). V lost 0 bases to trimming and J lost 3 bases, with 10 bases between them. From germline, CDR1 is SGHRS and CDR2 YFSETQ. The CDR3 has 16 residues. The CDR3 DNA follows: TGCGCCAGCAGCTTGGGAGGGGGTTTTGGGGCCAACGTCCTGACTTTC. Translating gives CASSLGGGFGANVLTF. The full variable domain, its missing parts supplied by reference TRBV5-1 and TRBJ2-6, is KAGVTQTPRYLIKTRGQQVTLSCSPISGHRSVSWYQQTPGQGLQFLFEYFSETQRNKGNFPGRFSGRQFSNSRSEMNVSTLELGDSALYLCASSLGGGFGANVLTFGAGSRLTVL.

The V call is TRBV28, the J call TRBJ2-1, with TRBD1 matching over 9 bases. This CDR3 region has 17 residues. V was clipped by 5 bases and J by 4 bases; unmatched bases: 12. The germline V gene encodes CDR1 MDHEN and CDR2 SYDVKM. CDR3 protein: CASSTPGQGSGYNEQFF. CDR3 DNA: TGTGCCAGCAGTACACCGGGACAGGGAAGTGGGTACAATGAGCAGTTCTTC.

J is TRBJ2-3 and V is TRBV5-1; the D gene is possibly TRBD2 (6 bases). CDR1 is SGHRS, CDR2 YFSETQ, per germline. V shed 7 bases and J shed 5 bases, with 17 bases lying between them. The CDR3 has 14 amino acids. CDR3 in DNA: TGCGCCAGCGACCTGGGGGGACGGAGAGATACGCAGTATTTT. Its protein is CASDLGGRRDTQYF.

This clonotype has more than one count but fewer than ten. V usage is TRBV12-3 or TRBV12-4 and J usage is TRBJ2-3; no reliable D call. Trimming cost V 6 bases and J 1 base, with 5 bases left between them. This CDR3 spans 12 amino acids. The CDR3 coding sequence is TGTGCCAGCAGGCGCGGCACAGATACGCAGTATTTT. Translated: CASRRGTDTQYF.